The source of this TCR beta chain is a study of OX40 agonist ivuxolimab in advanced cancers. Study context: Every patient in dose escalation had hepatocellular carcinoma, melanoma, renal cell or head and neck cancer.

Trimming removed 0 bases from V and 4 bases from J, with 7 bases in between. Looked up from germline, CDR1 is SGHNT and CDR2 is YYREEE (reference sequence). This CDR3 region has 14 residues. Points on this clone: Its antigen is as yet unknown.

The protocol was immunoSEQ multiplex PCR, while the TCRdb copy is restricted to in-frame clones and leaves out a portion. The sample holds 35,000 to 50,000 clones, 70% to 90% seen once. General study points: Dosing at 0.1 to 3.0 mg/kg was accompanied by clonal expansion of CD4+ and CD8+ blood T cells by week 6. It was also the case that some nonresponders had low normalized T-cell clonal expansion. Antigen specificity of clonally expanded peripheral T cells was not established.

The sequenced sample was CD4+ or CD8+ T cells sorted from blood, obtained in a trial of the OX40 agonist ivuxolimab. The sequence came from an adult with an advanced solid tumor such as melanoma, head and neck, liver or kidney cancer. The chain carries TRBV5-4 and TRBJ2-2; TRBD1 might be the D (5 bases). CDR3 sequence (DNA): TGTGCCAGCAGCTTGGCAGGGATCACCGGGGAGCTGTTTTTT. This encodes CASSLAGITGELFF.